This paragraph reports one T cell receptor beta chain. As yet, its antigen is unknown. The sample belongs to a study of cytomegalovirus exposure and HLA in healthy donors. Study information: A prior analysis found 117 million unique TCR beta sequences from approximately 190 million T cells.

V shed 0 bases, J shed 3 bases, and the junction held 5 bases outside the gene matches. CDR1 is SGHRS and CDR2 is YFSETQ in the germline V gene. This CDR3 has 16 amino acids. Study-wide results and limits: Earlier analysis yielded a pattern in which most TCR beta V segments were productive about 87% or about 30% of the time. Whilst most TCR sequences proved rare, a subset of public TCRs occurred across many donors.

The study ran its PCR with 60 Vbeta and 13 Jbeta primers. Some clones are missing from TCRdb's copy, which holds only in-frame ones; the method was immunoSEQ multiplex PCR. The listing records 140,000 to 150,000 clones. The genes are TRBV5-1 and TRBJ1-3, with 8 bases aligning to TRBD1. The TCR sequence derives from a woman between 45 and 60 years old in good health and CMV-seronegative. Source material: PBMCs. The CDR3, as DNA: TGCGCCAGCAGCTTGGGGACAGGGTTGATTGGAAACACCATATATTTT. Amino acids: CASSLGTGLIGNTIYF.